Below are 21 T cell receptor beta chains sequenced from a single sample in a study of T cell repertoires in cytomegalovirus infection. TCRdb fed the reads into MiXCR, producing one record per CDR3 protein. Among almost 500,000 distinct CDR3 sequences listed, roughly 10% were seen once. Source material: PBMCs. Source of these receptors: a human donor in good health (CMV status not recorded). Some clones in this sample may be carry-over from other donors' samples.

This clonotype was observed at least ten times. The V gene is TRBV27, the J gene TRBJ1-6; D might be TRBD1 (5 bases). Germline V gene data show CDR1 as MNHEY and CDR2 as SMNVEV (reference sequence). There are 18 residues in the CDR3. V was cut by 2 bases and J by 0 bases, with 14 bases left in between. In nucleotides, the CDR3 is TGTGCCAGCAGTTTAAGTAGGGCAGGGAGCTCCTATAATTCACCCCTCCACTTT. Translation gives CASSLSRAGSSYNSPLHF.

This clonotype has only one observation. The rearrangement links TRBV20-1 to TRBJ1-5; 7 bases line up with TRBD1. This CDR3 comprises 13 residues. The J segment lost 7 bases and the V segment lost 6 bases, leaving 9 bases of the junction unmatched. CDR1 and CDR2 from the germline V gene are DFQATT and SNEGSKA (reference sequence). The CDR3 DNA reads TGCAGTGCCACACAGGGGCCTAGCCAGCCCCAGCATTTT. This gives the protein CSATQGPSQPQHF.

This clonotype came up many times. The chain links TRBV6-5 to TRBJ2-1; either TRBD1 or TRBD2 may supply D (5 bases each). Between the trimmed V and J ends, which lost 7 bases and 4 bases, there was a span of 17 bases. The germline CDR1 and CDR2 sequences are MNHEY and SVGAGI. The CDR3 spans 15 residues. CDR3 in DNA: TGTGCCAGCAATCTCCGGGACCCTCGTTACAATGAGCAGTTCTTC. Protein product: CASNLRDPRYNEQFF.

This clonotype appeared many times. The chain uses TRBV11-2 and TRBJ2-3; 7 nucleotides match TRBD2. The CDR3 sequence is 16 residues long. V dropped 2 bases and J dropped 5; count of bases not matched to a gene: 10. CDR1 is SGHAT, CDR2 FQNNGV, per germline. The CDR3 DNA sequence: TGTGCCAGCAGCTTAAGAGGCGGGAGTCAAGAAGATACGCAGTATTTT. It translates to CASSLRGGSQEDTQYF.

This clonotype came up many times. The V call is TRBV12-5, the J call TRBJ1-1; TRBD1 aligns across 9 bases. The V gene's germline CDR1 is LGHNT and CDR2 FRNRAP. Unmatched junction bases numbered 3, after V lost 1 base and J lost 9 bases. There are 13 residues in the CDR3. CDR3: CASGLGGQGKAFF. The CDR3 DNA is TGTGCTAGTGGTTTGGGGGGACAGGGCAAAGCTTTCTTT.

This clonotype was seen many times. The rearrangement links TRBV7-8 to TRBJ1-1, with a possible D match to TRBD1 (5 bases). CDR3 length: 14 amino acids. Deletions cut 3 bases from V and 1 base from J, with 9 bases between. Germline CDR1 is SGHVS and CDR2 is FQNEAQ. The CDR3 protein is CASSLAGKNTEAFF. Written as DNA, the CDR3 is TGTGCCAGCAGCTTGGCAGGGAAGAACACTGAAGCTTTCTTT. Based on the CDR3 plus reference TRBV7-8 and TRBJ1-1, the full variable domain is GAGVSQSPRYKVAKRGQDVALRCDPISGHVSLFWYQQALGQGPEFLTYFQNEAQLDKSGLPSDRFFAERPEGSVSTLKIQRTQQEDSAVYLCASSLAGKNTEAFFGQGTRLTVV.

Notes on this clonotype: Because it lacks the conserved phenylalanine or tryptophan at the end, this CDR3 is likely a read error. The chain is built from TRBV28 and TRBJ1-1; D not certain. This CDR3 is built from 15 residues. CDR1 is MDHEN and CDR2 is SYDVKM in the germline V gene. The CDR3 DNA follows: TGTGCCAGCAGTTTTCTCATGGGAAGTGGCACTGATGCTTTCTCT. Residues: CASSFLMGSGTDAFS.

This clonotype was counted a few times. V usage is TRBV30 and J usage is TRBJ2-5; no definite D call. The CDR3 has 10 residues. V dropped 5 bases and J dropped 5 bases, with 6 bases sitting between them. The germline CDR1 and CDR2 sequences are GTSNPN and SVGIG (reference sequence). CDR3 nucleotides: TGTGCCTGGGGTCAGGAGACCCAGTACTTC. Translated: CAWGQETQYF. Full variable domain (rest looked up from reference TRBV30 and TRBJ2-5): SQTIHQWPATLVQPVGSPLSLECTVEGTSNPNLYWYRQAAGRGLQLLFYSVGIGQISSEVPQNLSASRPQDRQFILSSKKLLLSDSGFYLCAWGQETQYFGPGTRLLVL.

This clonotype was counted at least ten times. This chain connects TRBV10-2 to TRBJ2-6; the match to TRBD1 covers 7 bases. V shed 8 bases, J shed 1 base, and the junction held 2 bases outside the gene matches. CDR1 is WSHSY, CDR2 SAAADI, per germline. This CDR3 comprises 14 residues. CDR3 nucleotide sequence: TGCGCCAGCGTACAGGGGTCTGGGGCCAACGTCCTGACTTTC. Encoded protein: CASVQGSGANVLTF.

The genes are TRBV30 and TRBJ2-2; 9 positions match TRBD1. The CDR3 loop spans 21 amino acids. The trim removed 1 base at V and 5 bases at J, leaving 23 bases unmatched. Germline CDR1 GTSNPN, CDR2 SVGIG (reference sequence). DNA of the CDR3: TGTGCCTGGAGTGACCACCAGGGACAGGGTGGATCGGGAGAAGTGACCGGGGAGCTGTTTTTT. It encodes CAWSDHQGQGGSGEVTGELFF.

This clonotype came up many times. This chain joins TRBV7-9 and TRBJ1-4; 11 nucleotides align to TRBD1. The germline V gene encodes CDR1 SEHNR and CDR2 FQNEAQ (reference sequence). The CDR3 is made up of 16 amino acids. Germline trimming cut 2 bases from V and 6 bases from J; bases unmatched to any gene: 5. The CDR3 nucleotides read TGTGCCAGCAGCTTACCTTCGGGACAGGGGGATGAAAAACTGTTTTTT. This translates into CASSLPSGQGDEKLFF.

This sequence joins TRBV20-1 and TRBJ2-7, with D perhaps TRBD2 (6 bases). V was cut by 3 bases and J by 0 bases, with 12 bases left in between. CDR1 is DFQATT, CDR2 SNEGSKA, per germline (reference sequence). The CDR3 has 14 residues. The CDR3: CSASSAGSSYEQYF. The CDR3 DNA reads as TGCAGTGCTAGTAGTGCGGGGAGCTCCTACGAGCAGTACTTC.

This clonotype appeared many times. The chain has TRBV11-3 and TRBJ2-5; D uncertain. Germline loops: CDR1 SGHNT, CDR2 YENEEA. Trimming pared 1 base from V and 4 bases from J, leaving 7 bases between. The CDR3 is made up of 13 amino acids. The CDR3 sequence is CASSLGIRETQYF. The CDR3 nucleotides are TGTGCCAGCAGCTTAGGTATACGAGAGACCCAGTACTTC.

This clonotype was seen repeatedly, ten times or more. V usage is TRBV30 and J usage is TRBJ1-3; TRBD1 might be the D (6 bases). This CDR3 contains 15 residues. V was pared by 3 bases and J by 0 bases, with 12 bases between. The germline gives CDR1 GTSNPN, CDR2 SVGIG (reference sequence). The CDR3 region has the DNA TGTGCCTGGAGACCGGACAGCAGCTCTGGAAACACCATATATTTT. It yields the protein CAWRPDSSSGNTIYF.

The chain combines TRBV7-9 with TRBJ1-1; the D is unclear. V was shortened by 0 bases and J by 4 bases, with 12 bases between the two germline ends. CDR1 is SEHNR, CDR2 FQNEAQ, per germline (reference sequence). CDR3 length: 15 residues. The CDR3 here is CASSLAGWEGTEAFF. The CDR3 coding sequence is TGTGCCAGCAGCTTAGCAGGCTGGGAGGGCACTGAAGCTTTCTTT.

The chain combines TRBV5-1 with TRBJ2-5; 7 bases agree with TRBD1. This CDR3 is built from 14 residues. V shed 3 bases and J 3 bases; nucleotides not matched to a gene: 5. Germline loops: CDR1 SGHRS, CDR2 YFSETQ. The chain's CDR3 is CASSWGQLKETQYF. In DNA, the CDR3 is TGCGCCAGCAGCTGGGGACAGCTAAAAGAGACCCAGTACTTC.

This clonotype was recorded many times. The rearrangement uses TRBV6-1 and TRBJ1-1, with 11 positions matching TRBD1. The CDR3 extends over 22 amino acids. After removal of 0 bases from V and 3 bases from J, the junction contained 21 bases not matched to a gene. CDR1 MNHNS and CDR2 SASEGT come from the germline V gene. This CDR3 reads CASSEASRGNIVGTGGDTEAFF. The CDR3 DNA reads as TGTGCCAGCAGTGAAGCTAGTAGGGGGAACATTGTGGGGACAGGGGGGGACACTGAAGCTTTCTTT.

A few counts support this clonotype. A read error may account for a junction end that differs from germline. J is TRBJ1-2 and V is TRBV20-1; 7 bases match TRBD1. This CDR3 spans 11 amino acids. CDR1 is DFQATT, CDR2 SNEGSKA, per germline (reference sequence). CDR3 loop: CSAGDRVGYTF. The CDR3, as DNA: TGCAGTGCTGGAGACAGGGTCGGCTACACCTTC.

This clonotype was seen only a few times. This chain's CDR3 is CASSRLLAGALTDTQYF. The CDR3, as DNA: TGTGCCAGCAGTCGTCTCCTAGCGGGGGCCCTCACAGATACGCAGTATTTT. V is TRBV27 and J is TRBJ2-3; 10 nucleotides align to TRBD2. CDR3 size: 17 residues. J lost 2 bases, V lost 5 bases, and 10 bases had no gene match. Per the germline V gene, CDR1 is MNHEY and CDR2 is SMNVEV (reference sequence).

In its sample, this clonotype was seen many times. The chain couples TRBV4-2 to TRBJ1-4; no reliable D call. CDR1 and CDR2 (germline): LGHNA, YNFKEQ. Trimming took off 5 bases at V and 0 bases at J, with 13 bases between the two ends. The length of the CDR3 is 16 residues. CDR3 DNA sequence: TGTGCCAGCAGCACGGGTACCAGAGCAACTAATGAAAAACTGTTTTTT. Encoded protein: CASSTGTRATNEKLFF.

This clonotype was picked up many times. For the CDR3, the DNA is TGTGCCAGCAGCCCGCCGACTAGCGGGAGACAGAGCTCCTACAATGAGCAGTTCTTC. Protein product: CASSPPTSGRQSSYNEQFF. This sequence joins TRBV7-9 and TRBJ2-1; TRBD2 agrees at 12 bases. Unmatched junction bases numbered 11, after V lost 5 bases and J lost 0 bases. Germline V lookup: CDR1 SEHNR, CDR2 FQNEAQ (reference sequence). The CDR3 consists of 19 residues. Filled out from reference TRBV7-9 and TRBJ2-1, the complete variable domain reads DTGVSQNPRHKITKRGQNVTFRCDPISEHNRLYWYRQTLGQGPEFLTYFQNEAQLEKSRLLSDRFSAERPKGSFSTLEIQRTEQGDSAMYLCASSPPTSGRQSSYNEQFFGPGTRLTVL.